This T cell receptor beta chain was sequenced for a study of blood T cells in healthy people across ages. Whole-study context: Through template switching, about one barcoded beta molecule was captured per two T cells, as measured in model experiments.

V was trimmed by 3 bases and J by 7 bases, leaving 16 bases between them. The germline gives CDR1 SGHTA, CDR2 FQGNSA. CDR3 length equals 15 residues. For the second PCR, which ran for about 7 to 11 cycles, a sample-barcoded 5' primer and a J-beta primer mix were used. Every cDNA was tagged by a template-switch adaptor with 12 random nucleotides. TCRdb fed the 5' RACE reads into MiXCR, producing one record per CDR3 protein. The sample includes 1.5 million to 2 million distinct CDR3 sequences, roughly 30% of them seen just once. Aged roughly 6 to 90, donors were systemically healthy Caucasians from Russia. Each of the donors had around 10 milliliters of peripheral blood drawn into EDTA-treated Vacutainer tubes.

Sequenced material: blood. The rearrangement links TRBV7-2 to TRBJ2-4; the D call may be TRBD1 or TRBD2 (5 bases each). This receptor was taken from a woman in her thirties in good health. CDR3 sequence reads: CASSLAGAGRNIQYF. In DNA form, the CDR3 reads TGTGCCAGCAGCTTGGCCGGGGCAGGGCGGAACATTCAGTACTTC.